The count of the clone carrying this T cell receptor (beta chain) is one. CDR1 MDHEN and CDR2 SYDVKM come from the germline V gene. V was pared by 6 bases and J by 0 bases, with 12 bases between. This CDR3 spans 15 amino acids. The protocol was immunoSEQ multiplex PCR, while the TCRdb copy is restricted to in-frame clones and leaves out a portion. The sample includes approximately 65,000 clones, 80% to 90% of them seen just once. This entry comes from a study of blood T cell repertoires in COVID-19. The sequence was collected from a human donor in a cohort sampled during active COVID-19. Sequences were obtained from peripheral blood. The chain joins TRBV28 to TRBJ1-3; the D gene is possibly TRBD1 (6 bases). The CDR3 DNA sequence: TGTGCCAGCAGCTCACAGGGCTACTCTGGAAACACCATATATTTT. Residues: CASSSQGYSGNTIYF.